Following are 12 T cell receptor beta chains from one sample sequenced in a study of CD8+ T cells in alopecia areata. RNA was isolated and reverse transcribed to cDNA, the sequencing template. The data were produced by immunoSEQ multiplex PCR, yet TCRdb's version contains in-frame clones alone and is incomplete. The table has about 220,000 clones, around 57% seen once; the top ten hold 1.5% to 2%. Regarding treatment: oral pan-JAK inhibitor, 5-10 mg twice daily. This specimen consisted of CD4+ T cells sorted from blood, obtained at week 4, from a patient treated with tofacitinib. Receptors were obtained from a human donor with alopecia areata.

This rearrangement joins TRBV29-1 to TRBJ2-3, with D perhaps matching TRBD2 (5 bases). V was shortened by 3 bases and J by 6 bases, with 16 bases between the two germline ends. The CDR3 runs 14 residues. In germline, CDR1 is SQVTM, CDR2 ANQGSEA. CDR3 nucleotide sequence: TGCAGCGTTGATAAACTAGGGCATCAGGATACGCAGTATTTT. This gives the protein CSVDKLGHQDTQYF.

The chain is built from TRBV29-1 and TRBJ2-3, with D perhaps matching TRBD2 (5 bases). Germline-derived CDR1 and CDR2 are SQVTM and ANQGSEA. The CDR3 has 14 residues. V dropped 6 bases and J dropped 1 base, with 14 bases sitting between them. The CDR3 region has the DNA TGCAGCGTCGGACTTAGACTCCGCACAGATACGCAGTATTTT. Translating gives CSVGLRLRTDTQYF.

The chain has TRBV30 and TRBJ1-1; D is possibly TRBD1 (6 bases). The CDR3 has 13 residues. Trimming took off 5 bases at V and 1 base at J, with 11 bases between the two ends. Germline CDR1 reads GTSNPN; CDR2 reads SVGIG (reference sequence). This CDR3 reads CAWGEQGNTEAFF. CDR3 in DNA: TGTGCCTGGGGGGAACAGGGGAACACTGAAGCTTTCTTT.

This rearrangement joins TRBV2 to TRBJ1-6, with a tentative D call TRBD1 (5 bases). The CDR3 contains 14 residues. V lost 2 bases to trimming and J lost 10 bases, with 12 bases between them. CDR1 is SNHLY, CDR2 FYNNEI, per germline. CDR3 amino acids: CASSELGHPSPLHF. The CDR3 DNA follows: TGTGCCAGCAGTGAACTTGGACATCCGTCACCCCTCCACTTT.

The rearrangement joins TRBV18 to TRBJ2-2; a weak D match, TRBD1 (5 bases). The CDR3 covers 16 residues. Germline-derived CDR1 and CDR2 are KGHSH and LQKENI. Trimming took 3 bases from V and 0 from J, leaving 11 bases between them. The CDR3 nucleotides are TGTGCCAGCTCACCTAGGAGACAGTCGAACACCGGGGAGCTGTTTTTT. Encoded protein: CASSPRRQSNTGELFF.

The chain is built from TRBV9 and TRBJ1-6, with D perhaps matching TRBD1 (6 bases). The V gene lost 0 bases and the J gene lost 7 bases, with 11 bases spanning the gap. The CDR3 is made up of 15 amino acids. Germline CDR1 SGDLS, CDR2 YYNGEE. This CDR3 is CASSVGGDINSPLHF. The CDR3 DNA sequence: TGTGCCAGCAGCGTAGGCGGGGACATCAATTCACCCCTCCACTTT.

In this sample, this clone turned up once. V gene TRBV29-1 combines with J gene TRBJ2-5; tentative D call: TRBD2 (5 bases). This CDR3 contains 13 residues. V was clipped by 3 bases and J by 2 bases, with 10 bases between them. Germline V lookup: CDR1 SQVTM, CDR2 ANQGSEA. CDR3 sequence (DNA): TGCAGCGTTGATGGGCGGACTCAAGAGACCCAGTACTTC. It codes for CSVDGRTQETQYF.

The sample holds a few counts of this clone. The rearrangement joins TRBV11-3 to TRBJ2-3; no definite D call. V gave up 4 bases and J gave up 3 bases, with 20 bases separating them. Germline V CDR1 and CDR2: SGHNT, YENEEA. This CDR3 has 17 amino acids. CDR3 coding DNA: TGTGCCAGCAGCTCGCCCCTACTCCCCCTAGATACAGATACGCAGTATTTT. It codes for CASSSPLLPLDTDTQYF.

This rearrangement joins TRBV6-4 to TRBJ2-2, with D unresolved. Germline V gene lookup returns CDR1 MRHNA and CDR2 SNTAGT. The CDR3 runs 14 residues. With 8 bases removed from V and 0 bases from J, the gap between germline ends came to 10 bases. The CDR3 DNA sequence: TGTGCCAGCTCTACGGTCGCGAACACCGGGGAGCTGTTTTTT. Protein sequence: CASSTVANTGELFF.

CDR3 protein: CASSAFGNTEAFF. As DNA, the CDR3 is TGTGCCAGCAGTGCCTTTGGGAACACTGAAGCTTTCTTT. J is TRBJ1-1 and V is TRBV6-5, with D hard to call. The ends were cut back, 5 bases at V and 1 base at J, with 8 bases in the middle. This CDR3 is 13 amino acids long. Germline V gives CDR1 MNHEY, CDR2 SVGAGI.

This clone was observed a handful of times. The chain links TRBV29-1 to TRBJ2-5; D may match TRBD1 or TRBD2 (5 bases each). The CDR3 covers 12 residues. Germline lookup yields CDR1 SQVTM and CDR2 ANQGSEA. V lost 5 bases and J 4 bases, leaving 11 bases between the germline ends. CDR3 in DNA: TGCAGCGTTAAATGGGGGATAGAGACCCAGTACTTC. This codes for CSVKWGIETQYF.

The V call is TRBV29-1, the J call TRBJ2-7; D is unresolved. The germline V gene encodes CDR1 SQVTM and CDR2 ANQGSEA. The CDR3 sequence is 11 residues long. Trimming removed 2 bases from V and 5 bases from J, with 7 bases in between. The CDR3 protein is CSVESFDEQYF. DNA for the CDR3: TGCAGCGTTGAATCCTTCGACGAGCAGTACTTC.